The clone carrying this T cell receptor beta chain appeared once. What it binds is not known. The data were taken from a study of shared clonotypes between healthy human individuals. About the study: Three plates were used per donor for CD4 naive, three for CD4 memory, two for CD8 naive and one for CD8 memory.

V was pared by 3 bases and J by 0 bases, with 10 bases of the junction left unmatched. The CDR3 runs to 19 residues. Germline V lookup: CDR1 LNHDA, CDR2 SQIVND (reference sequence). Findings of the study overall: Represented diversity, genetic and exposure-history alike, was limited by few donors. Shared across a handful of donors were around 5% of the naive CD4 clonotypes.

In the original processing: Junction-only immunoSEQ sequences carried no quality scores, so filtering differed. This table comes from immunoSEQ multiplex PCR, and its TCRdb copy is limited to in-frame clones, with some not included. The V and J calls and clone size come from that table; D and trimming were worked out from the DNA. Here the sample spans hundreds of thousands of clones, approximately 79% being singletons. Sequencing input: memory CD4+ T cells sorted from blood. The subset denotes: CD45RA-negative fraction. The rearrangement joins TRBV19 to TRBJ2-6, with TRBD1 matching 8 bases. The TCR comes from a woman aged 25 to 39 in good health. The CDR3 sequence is CASSIPGDRGNSGANVLTF. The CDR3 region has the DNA TGTGCCAGTAGTATCCCAGGAGACAGGGGAAACTCTGGGGCCAACGTCCTGACTTTC. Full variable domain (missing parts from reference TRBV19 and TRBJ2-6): DGGITQSPKYLFRKEGQNVTLSCEQNLNHDAMYWYRQDPGQGLRLIYYSQIVNDFQKGDIAEGYSVSREKKESFPLTVTSAQKNPTAFYLCASSIPGDRGNSGANVLTFGAGSRLTVL.